What follows is one T cell receptor (beta chain) and its context. Its antigen is unknown. One end of the junction does not line up with germline, which may come from a read error. This sample is drawn from a study of tumor and adjacent non-tumor tissue in lung cancer. Broader study findings: TCR diversity was significantly greater in tumor than normal lung tissue.

Three rounds of nested PCR, following a modified ARM-PCR protocol, produced the TCRbeta library. Each CDR3 protein is one row after TCRdb ran MiXCR on the multiplex PCR reads. The table records some 100,000 distinct CDR3 sequences, roughly two thirds of them present only once. This sample's RNA came from whole unsorted tissue. More than 3 cm separated this lung sample from the edge of the tumor. The length of the CDR3 is 16 residues. The germline V gene encodes CDR1 SGHAT and CDR2 FQNNGV. The origin of this receptor is a man aged 25-40 years with non-small cell lung cancer. This rearrangement joins TRBV11-2 to TRBJ2-3; D might be TRBD1 or TRBD2, each matching 5 bases. The source material was distant non-tumor lung tissue. This chain's CDR3 is CTSSLVSPGAQDTQYF. As DNA, the CDR3 is TGTACCAGCAGCTTAGTGTCTCCCGGGGCGCAAGATACACAGTATTTT.